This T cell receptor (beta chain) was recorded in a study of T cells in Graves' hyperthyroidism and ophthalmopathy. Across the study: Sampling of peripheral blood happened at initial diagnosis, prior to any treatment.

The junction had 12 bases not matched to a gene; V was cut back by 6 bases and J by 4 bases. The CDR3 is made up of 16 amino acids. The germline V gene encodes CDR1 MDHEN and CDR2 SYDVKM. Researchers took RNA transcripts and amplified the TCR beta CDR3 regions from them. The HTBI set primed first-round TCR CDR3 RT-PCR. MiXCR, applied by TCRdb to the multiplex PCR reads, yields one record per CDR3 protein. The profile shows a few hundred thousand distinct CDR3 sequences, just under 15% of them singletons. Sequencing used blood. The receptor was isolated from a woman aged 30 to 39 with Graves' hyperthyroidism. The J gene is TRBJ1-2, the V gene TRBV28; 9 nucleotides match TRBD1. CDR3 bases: TGTGCCAGCAGCTACCAGGGACAGGGCGGGATCTATGGCTACACCTTC. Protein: CASSYQGQGGIYGYTF.